The next 25 T cell receptor beta chains were all read from a single sample in a study of cytomegalovirus exposure and HLA in healthy donors. PCR was performed using 60 Vbeta and 13 Jbeta primers. The method was immunoSEQ multiplex PCR; TCRdb's version includes in-frame clones alone and lacks a portion of them. The data contain about 200,000 clones, 82% of them singletons. The sequencing input was PBMCs. The receptors stem from a boy under 10 years old in good health and CMV-seronegative.

The V call is TRBV5-1, the J call TRBJ2-2, with D maybe TRBD2 (6 bases). CDR1 is SGHRS, CDR2 YFSETQ, per germline. V lost 4 bases, J lost 1 base, and 14 bases lay in between. The CDR3 covers 16 residues. In DNA form, the CDR3 reads TGCGCCAGCAGCCCAGCCGGGGGATGGAACACCGGGGAGCTGTTTTTT. Encoded protein: CASSPAGGWNTGELFF.

Comments on this clone: The same CDR3 also results from other DNA sequences found in this sample. The chain joins TRBV7-3 to TRBJ2-1; D gene unclear. Trimming took 3 bases from V and 0 from J, leaving 9 bases between them. The CDR3 covers 15 residues. Germline CDR1 is SGHTA and CDR2 is FQGTGA. DNA for the CDR3: TGTGCCAGCAGCTTTACACCCAGCTCCTACAATGAGCAGTTCTTC. As protein: CASSFTPSSYNEQFF.

This chain uses TRBV5-4 with TRBJ2-1; no reliable D call. The ends were cut back, 0 bases at V and 7 bases at J, with 5 bases in the middle. The germline V gene encodes CDR1 SGHNT and CDR2 YYREEE (reference sequence). CDR3 length: 12 residues. In DNA, the CDR3 is TGTGCCAGCAGCTTGGCCGGGAATGAGCAGTTCTTC. It codes for CASSLAGNEQFF.

V gene TRBV7-2 combines with J gene TRBJ2-6, with D perhaps matching TRBD2 (6 bases). Germline lookup yields CDR1 SGHTA and CDR2 FQGNSA. This CDR3 region has 17 residues. Deletions cut 1 base from V and 3 bases from J, with 13 bases between. Here the CDR3 reads CASSLVAVISGANVLTF. CDR3 nucleotide sequence: TGTGCCAGCAGCTTAGTAGCGGTTATAAGTGGGGCCAACGTCCTGACTTTC.

V and J are TRBV15 and TRBJ1-1; D gene uncertain. Germline V gene data show CDR1 as LNHNV and CDR2 as YYDKDF (reference sequence). The V end lost 2 bases, the J end lost 7 bases, and 20 bases lay between the germline ends. The CDR3 length is 16 residues. This CDR3 reads CATSRYREGGIREAFF. The CDR3 nucleotides are TGTGCCACCAGCAGATATCGGGAGGGAGGGATACGTGAAGCTTTCTTT.

The chain uses TRBV15 and TRBJ1-2, with D possibly being TRBD1 (6 bases). CDR1 is LNHNV and CDR2 is YYDKDF in the germline V gene (reference sequence). The CDR3 is 16 residues long. V lost 3 bases, J lost 2 bases, and 16 bases lay in between. The CDR3 DNA reads as TGTGCCACCAGCAGTCATTTAGGGGGATTGAACTATGGCTACACCTTC. It encodes CATSSHLGGLNYGYTF.

The rearrangement joins TRBV6-4 to TRBJ2-7; D unresolved. The germline CDR1 and CDR2 sequences are MRHNA and SNTAGT. V lost 2 bases, J lost 0 bases, and 8 bases lay in between. The CDR3 sequence is 14 residues long. CDR3 sequence: CASSDLFLSYEQYF. CDR3 nucleotides: TGTGCCAGCAGTGACCTTTTCCTCTCCTACGAGCAGTACTTC.

The chain is built from TRBV5-4 and TRBJ2-1; 8 bases match TRBD1. V shed 4 bases and J 2 bases; nucleotides not matched to a gene: 5. The germline gives CDR1 SGHNT, CDR2 YYREEE (reference sequence). CDR3 length: 15 amino acids. CDR3 sequence: CASSPRDRTYNEQFF. Written as DNA, the CDR3 is TGTGCCAGCAGCCCCCGGGACAGGACCTACAATGAGCAGTTCTTC.

CDR3 bases: TGTGCCATCAGTCCTACAGGGGCGGCTACTGAAGCTTTCTTT. Translated: CAISPTGAATEAFF. The chain joins TRBV10-3 to TRBJ1-1, with 7 bases identical to TRBD1. Losses at the gene ends were 5 bases for V and 5 bases for J; bases not matched to a gene: 8. The CDR3 runs to 14 residues. Per germline, CDR1 ENHRY and CDR2 SYGVKD.

In its sample, this clone was seen once. V usage is TRBV14 and J usage is TRBJ1-2; D unresolved. Trimming shortened V by 0 bases and J by 4 bases, and 6 bases separated the two germline ends. There are 13 residues in the CDR3. Germline V lookup: CDR1 SGHDN, CDR2 FVKESK. The CDR3 DNA is TGTGCCAGCAGCCAAGACGGTAGCTATGGCTACACCTTC. Translated, it gives CASSQDGSYGYTF.

This clone showed up just a few times. The chain employs TRBV4-2 and TRBJ2-3; D possibly corresponds to TRBD1 (5 bases). The CDR3 loop spans 17 amino acids. V was cut by 0 bases and J by 0 bases, with 13 bases left in between. Germline loops: CDR1 LGHNA, CDR2 YNFKEQ. CDR3 loop: CASSQEGLVMSTDTQYF. As DNA, the CDR3 is TGTGCCAGCAGCCAAGAGGGGCTGGTGATGAGCACAGATACGCAGTATTTT.

V is TRBV12-5 and J is TRBJ1-2; 7 bases line up with TRBD1. CDR3 length equals 12 residues. V was clipped by 5 bases and J by 8 bases; unmatched bases: 5. Germline lookup yields CDR1 LGHNT and CDR2 FRNRAP. The DNA for the CDR3 is TGTGCTAGTGGTCTCCGACAGGGCGGCTACACCTTC. This encodes CASGLRQGGYTF.

The chain recombines TRBV6-5 with TRBJ2-7; 7 bases agree with TRBD1. Germline V gene sequence: CDR1 MNHEY, CDR2 SVGAGI. The CDR3 has 14 residues. J gave up 5 bases and V 1 base, and 5 bases lay outside the gene matches. CDR3 DNA: TGTGCCAGCAGTTACTGGAAGGGGGCCCACGAGCAGTACTTC. Translated: CASSYWKGAHEQYF.

This clone was seen more than once but under ten times. This chain links TRBV4-1 with TRBJ2-7, with D possibly TRBD1 on 5 matching bases. Looked up from germline, CDR1 is MGHRA and CDR2 is YSYEKL. The CDR3 length is 15 residues. The ends were cut back, 3 bases at V and 3 bases at J, with 15 bases in the middle. The CDR3 coding sequence is TGCGCCAGCAGCCACGGGCCAGGGTTATTCTACGAGCAGTACTTC. Its translation is CASSHGPGLFYEQYF.

This clone has just one count. The gene calls are TRBV21-1 and TRBJ1-2; the DNA was not compared with TRBD1, the D call given in the table. TRBV21-1 counts as a pseudogene. There are 14 residues in the CDR3. The CDR3 DNA is TGTGCCAGCAACCTTGACAGGGTGCACGCGGGCTACACCTTC. Protein sequence: CASNLDRVHAGYTF.

The chain links TRBV9 to TRBJ2-7; 7 bases line up with TRBD2. CDR3 length equals 14 residues. V lost 3 bases to trimming and J lost 3 bases; unmatched junction nucleotides: 6. Germline CDR1 reads SGDLS; CDR2 reads YYNGEE. Here the CDR3 DNA reads TGTGCCAGCAGCGCAACGACTAGCAGCTACGAGCAGTACTTC. Its translation: CASSATTSSYEQYF. The whole variable domain, remainder taken from reference TRBV9 and TRBJ2-7, is DSGVTQTPKHLITATGQRVTLRCSPRSGDLSVYWYQQSLDQGLQFLIQYYNGEERAKGNILERFSAQQFPDLHSELNLSSLELGDSALYFCASSATTSSYEQYFGPGTRLTVT.

The gene calls are TRBV7-2 and TRBJ2-5; D not resolved. From germline, CDR1 is SGHTA and CDR2 FQGNSA. Trimming shortened V by 1 base and J by 2 bases, and 11 bases separated the two germline ends. CDR3 length: 15 amino acids. The CDR3 nucleotides read TGTGCCAGCAGCTTAGTATCCGGGTATCAAGAGACCCAGTACTTC. As protein: CASSLVSGYQETQYF.

The rearrangement joins TRBV2 to TRBJ1-3; 7 nucleotides agree with TRBD1. V shed 5 bases, J shed 2 bases, and the junction held 6 bases outside the gene matches. The CDR3 is made up of 15 amino acids. Germline values: CDR1 SNHLY, CDR2 FYNNEI. The CDR3 bases are TGTGCCAGCAGTTTGACAGGGCCCCCTGGAAACACCATATATTTT. It translates to CASSLTGPPGNTIYF. Full variable domain (remainder filled in from reference TRBV2 and TRBJ1-3): EPEVTQTPSHQVTQMGQEVILRCVPISNHLYFYWYRQILGQKVEFLVSFYNNEISEKSEIFDDQFSVERPDGSNFTLKIRSTKLEDSAMYFCASSLTGPPGNTIYFGEGSWLTVV.

This chain uses TRBV11-2 with TRBJ1-6; 9 bases map to TRBD1. With 6 bases clipped from V and 7 bases from J, the junction kept 16 bases outside the gene matches. The germline gives CDR1 SGHAT, CDR2 FQNNGV. The CDR3 covers 18 residues. The DNA for the CDR3 is TGTGCCAGCAGATCCCTCCGCAAAGGGGACAGGGCCAATTCACCCCTCCACTTT. This translates into CASRSLRKGDRANSPLHF.

The CDR3 loop is CASRDTSTDTQYF. The CDR3 region has the DNA TGTGCCAGCAGGGACACTAGCACAGATACGCAGTATTTT. The J gene is TRBJ2-3, the V gene TRBV28; tentatively, D is TRBD1 (5 bases). Trimming shortened V by 6 bases and J by 0 bases, and 7 bases separated the two germline ends. Per germline, CDR1 MDHEN and CDR2 SYDVKM. The CDR3 is 13 amino acids. Full variable domain (outside the CDR3, taken from reference TRBV28 and TRBJ2-3): DVKVTQSSRYLVKRTGEKVFLECVQDMDHENMFWYRQDPGLGLRLIYFSYDVKMKEKGDIPEGYSVSREKKERFSLILESASTNQTSMYLCASRDTSTDTQYFGPGTRLTVL.

This clone was picked up a small number of times. This chain links TRBV30 with TRBJ1-1; D perhaps matches TRBD1 (5 bases). This CDR3 is built from 14 residues. CDR1 and CDR2 from the germline V gene are GTSNPN and SVGIG (reference sequence). The V end lost 1 base, the J end lost 2 bases, and 11 bases lay between the germline ends. CDR3 coding DNA: TGTGCCTGGAGTGAGGGCAGGGCAAACACTGAAGCTTTCTTT. Amino acid sequence: CAWSEGRANTEAFF.

CDR3 DNA: TGTGCCAGCAGGGGCGGGGCCGGTTGGGGCTACACCTTC. This gives the protein CASRGGAGWGYTF. This sequence joins TRBV2 and TRBJ1-2, with a weak D call TRBD1 (5 bases). The germline gives CDR1 SNHLY, CDR2 FYNNEI. The V end lost 6 bases, the J end lost 8 bases, and 16 bases lay between the germline ends. This CDR3 is 13 amino acids long.

The chain uses TRBV4-3 and TRBJ1-2, with 7 bases identical to TRBD1. The CDR3 spans 15 residues. V lost 7 bases and J lost 2; bases outside the gene matches: 10. Germline-derived CDR1 and CDR2 are LGHNA and YSLEER. The CDR3 sequence: CASTTTLGQNYGYTF. CDR3 sequence (DNA): TGCGCCAGCACAACCACGCTGGGACAGAACTATGGCTACACCTTC.

This clone was recorded once. This chain connects TRBV2 to TRBJ2-2; TRBD1 matches at 10 bases. The CDR3 runs 16 residues. Germline CDR1 reads SNHLY; CDR2 reads FYNNEI. The J segment lost 3 bases and the V segment lost 4 bases, leaving 5 bases of the junction unmatched. The CDR3 sequence: CASSAGTGVYTGELFF. In DNA, the CDR3 is TGTGCCAGCAGTGCCGGGACAGGGGTTTACACCGGGGAGCTGTTTTTT. Filled out from reference TRBV2 and TRBJ2-2, the complete variable domain reads EPEVTQTPSHQVTQMGQEVILRCVPISNHLYFYWYRQILGQKVEFLVSFYNNEISEKSEIFDDQFSVERPDGSNFTLKIRSTKLEDSAMYFCASSAGTGVYTGELFFGEGSRLTVL.

Concerning this clone: A junction boundary mismatches the germline segment, possibly from a read error. J is TRBJ1-5 and V is TRBV7-7; D uncertain. This CDR3 region has 13 residues. From germline, CDR1 is SSHAT and CDR2 FNYEAQ (reference sequence). CDR3 region: CASSSPLNQPQHF. CDR3 coding DNA: TGTGCTAGCAGCTCCCCACTTAATCAGCCCCAGCATTTT.